A selection of T cell receptor beta chains follows, all from one sample in a study of cytomegalovirus exposure and HLA in healthy donors. TCRdb's table, derived via immunoSEQ multiplex PCR, lists solely in-frame clones and lacks some. The table includes 200,000 to 250,000 clones, about 80% detected once. The specimen was PBMCs. The receptors originated from a woman aged 40 to 50 in good health and CMV-seronegative. Both conserved end residues are part of each CDR3. The D gene is left open where the match is weak.

J | V | D | DNA | CDR3
TRBJ1-2 | TRBV9 | . | TGTGCCAGCAGCGTAGATGGCAGGAGGGATGGCTACACCTTC | CASSVDGRRDGYTF
TRBJ2-7 | TRBV29-1 | TRBD1 | TGCAGCGTCGTAACGTACGCACAGGGGAATCCCTACGAGCAGTACTTC | CSVVTYAQGNPYEQYF
TRBJ2-5 | TRBV7-2 | TRBD2 | TGTGCCAGCAGCTTACCGGGGGGAGAGACCCAGTACTTC | CASSLPGGETQYF
TRBJ2-5 | TRBV5-1 | . | TGCGCCAGCAGCTTTGGCCAGGGGATGGGGGAGACCCAGTACTTC | CASSFGQGMGETQYF
TRBJ2-1 | TRBV5-1 | TRBD1 | TGCGCCAGCAGCGTGGACAGGGGCTACAATGAGCAGTTCTTC | CASSVDRGYNEQFF
TRBJ2-3 | TRBV30 | TRBD2 | TGTGCCTGGAGTCAGCCGGGGGGGAGCACAGATACGCAGTATTTT | CAWSQPGGSTDTQYF
TRBJ1-2 | TRBV29-1 | . | TGCAGCGGGGGGGACGGACCGAACTATGGCTACACCTTC | CSGGDGPNYGYTF
TRBJ1-4 | TRBV9 | . | TGTGCCAGCAGCCCTGGGGGGGGCGGGGAAAAACTGTTTTTT | CASSPGGGGEKLFF
TRBJ1-5 | TRBV2 | TRBD1 | TGTGCCAGCACGGGACAGGTCGGTCAGCCCCAGCATTTT | CASTGQVGQPQHF
TRBJ2-1 | TRBV29-1 | . | TGCAGCTATTCGCACTTCTCCTACAATGAGCAGTTCTTC | CSYSHFSYNEQFF